This TCR beta chain was identified in a study of OX40 agonist ivuxolimab in advanced cancers. Clones were read by immunoSEQ multiplex PCR, and TCRdb kept only the in-frame ones, dropping some. Found here are 65,000 to 95,000 clones, 88% of them singletons; the top ten hold about 0.8%. Germline V gives CDR1 GTSNPN, CDR2 SVGIG (reference sequence). CDR3 length equals 13 residues. V shed 2 bases and J shed 2 bases, with 9 bases lying between them. Sequenced material: CD4+ or CD8+ T cells sorted from blood, taken in a trial of the OX40 agonist ivuxolimab. The sequence was collected from an adult with an advanced solid tumor such as melanoma, head and neck, liver or kidney cancer. This chain connects TRBV30 to TRBJ1-1; maybe TRBD1 (5 bases). This CDR3 is CAWSLGLNTEAFF. CDR3 DNA sequence: TGTGCCTGGAGTTTGGGGCTAAACACTGAAGCTTTCTTT.